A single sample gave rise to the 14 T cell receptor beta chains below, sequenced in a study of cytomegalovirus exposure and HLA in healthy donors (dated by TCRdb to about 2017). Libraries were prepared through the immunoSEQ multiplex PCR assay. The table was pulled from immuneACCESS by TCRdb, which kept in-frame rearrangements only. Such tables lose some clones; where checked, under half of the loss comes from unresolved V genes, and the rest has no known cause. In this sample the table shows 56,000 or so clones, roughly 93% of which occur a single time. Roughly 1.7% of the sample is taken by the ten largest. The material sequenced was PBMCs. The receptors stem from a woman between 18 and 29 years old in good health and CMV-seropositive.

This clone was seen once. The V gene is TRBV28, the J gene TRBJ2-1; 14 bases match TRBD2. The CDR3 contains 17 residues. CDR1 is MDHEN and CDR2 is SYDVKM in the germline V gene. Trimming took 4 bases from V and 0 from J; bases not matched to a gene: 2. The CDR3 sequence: CASSSGLAGASYNEQFF. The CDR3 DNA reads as TGTGCCAGCAGTTCGGGACTAGCGGGGGCCTCCTACAATGAGCAGTTCTTC.

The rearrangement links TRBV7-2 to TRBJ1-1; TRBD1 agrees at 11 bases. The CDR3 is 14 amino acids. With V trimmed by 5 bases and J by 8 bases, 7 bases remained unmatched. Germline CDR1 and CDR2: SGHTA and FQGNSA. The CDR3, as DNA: TGTGCCAGCAGCCCGGGACAGGGGGTCGTCGAAGCTTTCTTT. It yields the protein CASSPGQGVVEAFF.

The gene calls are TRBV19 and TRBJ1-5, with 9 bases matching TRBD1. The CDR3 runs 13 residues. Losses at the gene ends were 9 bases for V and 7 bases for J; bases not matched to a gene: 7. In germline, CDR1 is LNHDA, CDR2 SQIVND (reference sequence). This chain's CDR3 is CASRDREVQPQHF. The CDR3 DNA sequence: TGTGCCAGCCGGGACAGGGAAGTACAGCCCCAGCATTTT.

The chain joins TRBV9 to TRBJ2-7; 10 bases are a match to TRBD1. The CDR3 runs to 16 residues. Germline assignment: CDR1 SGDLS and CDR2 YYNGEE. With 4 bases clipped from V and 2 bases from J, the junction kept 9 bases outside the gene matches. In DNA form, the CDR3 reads TGTGCCAGCAGCCCTCGGGGGACAGGGGCCCCCTACGAGCAGTACTTC. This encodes CASSPRGTGAPYEQYF. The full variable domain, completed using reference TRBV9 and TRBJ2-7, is DSGVTQTPKHLITATGQRVTLRCSPRSGDLSVYWYQQSLDQGLQFLIQYYNGEERAKGNILERFSAQQFPDLHSELNLSSLELGDSALYFCASSPRGTGAPYEQYFGPGTRLTVT.

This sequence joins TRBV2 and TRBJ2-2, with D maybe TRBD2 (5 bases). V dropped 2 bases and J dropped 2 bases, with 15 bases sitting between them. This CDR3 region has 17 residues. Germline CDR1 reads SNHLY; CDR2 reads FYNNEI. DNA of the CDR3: TGTGCCAGCAGTGAAATTCTAGGACTCGCCAACACCGGGGAGCTGTTTTTT. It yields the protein CASSEILGLANTGELFF.

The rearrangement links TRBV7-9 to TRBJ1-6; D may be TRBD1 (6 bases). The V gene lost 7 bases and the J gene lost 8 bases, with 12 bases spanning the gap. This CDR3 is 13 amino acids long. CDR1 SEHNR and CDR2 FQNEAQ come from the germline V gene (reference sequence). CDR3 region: CASTQDSYSPLHF. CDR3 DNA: TGTGCCAGCACCCAGGACAGTTATTCACCCCTCCACTTT.

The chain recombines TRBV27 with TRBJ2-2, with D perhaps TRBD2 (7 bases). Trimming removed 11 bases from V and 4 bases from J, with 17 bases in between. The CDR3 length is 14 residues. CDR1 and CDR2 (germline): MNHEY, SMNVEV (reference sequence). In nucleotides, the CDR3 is TGTGCCTCGAAACCGGGGGGCTTCACCGGGGAGCTGTTTTTT. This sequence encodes CASKPGGFTGELFF.

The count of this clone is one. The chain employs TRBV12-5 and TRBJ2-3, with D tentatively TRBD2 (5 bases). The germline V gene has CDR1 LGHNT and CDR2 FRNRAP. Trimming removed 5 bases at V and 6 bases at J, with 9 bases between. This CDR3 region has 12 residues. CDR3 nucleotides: TGTGCTAGTGGTCCGGGGTGGGATACGCAGTATTTT. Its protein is CASGPGWDTQYF.

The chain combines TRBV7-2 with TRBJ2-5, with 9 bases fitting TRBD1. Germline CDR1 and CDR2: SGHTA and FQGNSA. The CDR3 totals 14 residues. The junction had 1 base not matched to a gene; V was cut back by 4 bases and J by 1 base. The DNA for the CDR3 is TGTGCCAGCAGCTCGGACAGGGGCCAAGAGACCCAGTACTTC. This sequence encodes CASSSDRGQETQYF.

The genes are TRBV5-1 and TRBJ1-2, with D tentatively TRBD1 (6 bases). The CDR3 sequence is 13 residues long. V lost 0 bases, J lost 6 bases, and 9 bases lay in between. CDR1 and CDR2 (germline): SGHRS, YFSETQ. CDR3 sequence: CASSLEQGNGYTF. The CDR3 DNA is TGCGCCAGCAGCTTGGAACAGGGAAATGGCTACACCTTC.

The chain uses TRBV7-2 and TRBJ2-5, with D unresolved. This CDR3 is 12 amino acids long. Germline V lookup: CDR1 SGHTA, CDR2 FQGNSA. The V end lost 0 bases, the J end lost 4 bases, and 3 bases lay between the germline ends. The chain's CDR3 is CASSLAGETQYF. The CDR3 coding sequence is TGTGCCAGCAGCTTAGCCGGAGAGACCCAGTACTTC.

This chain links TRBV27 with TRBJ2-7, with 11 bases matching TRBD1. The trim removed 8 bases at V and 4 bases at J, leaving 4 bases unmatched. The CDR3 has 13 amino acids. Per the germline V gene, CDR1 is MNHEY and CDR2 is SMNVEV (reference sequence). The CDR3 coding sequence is TGTGCCAGCGGACGGGACAGGGGGTACGAGCAGTACTTC. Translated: CASGRDRGYEQYF.

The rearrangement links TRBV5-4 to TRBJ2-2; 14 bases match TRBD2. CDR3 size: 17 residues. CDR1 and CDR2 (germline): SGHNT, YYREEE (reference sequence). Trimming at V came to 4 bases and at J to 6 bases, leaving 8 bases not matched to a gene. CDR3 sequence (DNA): TGTGCCAGCAGCCCGGGGACTAGCGGGGGCCCCGCCGGGGAGCTGTTTTTT. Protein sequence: CASSPGTSGGPAGELFF.

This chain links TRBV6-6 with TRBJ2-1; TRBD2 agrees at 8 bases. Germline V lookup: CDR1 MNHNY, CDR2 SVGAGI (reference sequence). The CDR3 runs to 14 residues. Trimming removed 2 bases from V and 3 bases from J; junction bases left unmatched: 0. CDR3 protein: CASSYGTSYNEQFF. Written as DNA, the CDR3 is TGTGCCAGCAGTTACGGGACTAGCTACAATGAGCAGTTCTTC.